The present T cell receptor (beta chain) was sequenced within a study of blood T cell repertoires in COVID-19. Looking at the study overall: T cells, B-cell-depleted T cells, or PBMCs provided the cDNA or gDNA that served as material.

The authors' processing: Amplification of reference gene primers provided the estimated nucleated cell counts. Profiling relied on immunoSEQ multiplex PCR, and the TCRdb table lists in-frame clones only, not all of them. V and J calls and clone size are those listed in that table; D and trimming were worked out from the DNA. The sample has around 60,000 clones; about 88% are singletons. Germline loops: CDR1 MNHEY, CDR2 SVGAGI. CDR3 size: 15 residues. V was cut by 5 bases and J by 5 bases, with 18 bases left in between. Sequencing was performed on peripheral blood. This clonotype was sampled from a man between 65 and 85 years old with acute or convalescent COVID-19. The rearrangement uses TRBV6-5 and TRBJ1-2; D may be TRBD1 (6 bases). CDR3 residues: CASSIRRGSSYGYTF. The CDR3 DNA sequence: TGTGCCAGCAGTATAAGAAGGGGGTCTTCGTATGGCTACACCTTC.